This passage covers 29 T cell receptor beta chains from one sample sequenced in a study of cytomegalovirus exposure and HLA in healthy donors. With 60 Vbeta and 13 Jbeta primers, the PCR was carried out. Method: immunoSEQ multiplex PCR; TCRdb's copy keeps in-frame clones and lacks some. The table has some 180,000 clones, around 73% seen once. The material sequenced was PBMCs. The receptors stem from a young woman in good health and CMV-seronegative.

This chain uses TRBV9 with TRBJ2-7, with 7 bases aligning to TRBD1. Trimming cost V 0 bases and J 3 bases; bases outside gene matches: 3. The CDR3 consists of 14 residues. The V gene's germline CDR1 is SGDLS and CDR2 YYNGEE. The CDR3 DNA is TGTGCCAGCAGCGTAGGAGGGACAGTCTACGAGCAGTACTTC. It encodes CASSVGGTVYEQYF.

The chain uses TRBV7-9 and TRBJ1-6, with a possible D match to TRBD1 (6 bases). The CDR3 has 15 residues. CDR1 SEHNR and CDR2 FQNEAQ come from the germline V gene (reference sequence). V was shortened by 5 bases and J by 10 bases, with 18 bases between the two germline ends. The CDR3 reads CASSPRDTLTSPLHF. The CDR3 nucleotides read TGTGCCAGCAGCCCCCGGGACACCCTAACCTCACCCCTCCACTTT.

The chain carries TRBV29-1 and TRBJ2-1; D call uncertain. Germline V gene sequence: CDR1 SQVTM, CDR2 ANQGSEA. Trimming took off 6 bases at V and 2 bases at J, with 5 bases between the two ends. This CDR3 has 11 residues. CDR3 sequence (DNA): TGCAGCGTCCAGACCTACAATGAGCAGTTCTTC. Encoded protein: CSVQTYNEQFF.

The chain couples TRBV7-2 to TRBJ2-7, with D hard to call. V shed 6 bases and J shed 2 bases, with 17 bases lying between them. CDR3 size: 15 residues. Germline values: CDR1 SGHTA, CDR2 FQGNSA. In nucleotides, the CDR3 is TGTGCCAGCAGTAGCAGAGGCGGAGAACCCTACGAGCAGTACTTC. As protein: CASSSRGGEPYEQYF.

The chain recombines TRBV5-1 with TRBJ1-1; 7 bases align to TRBD1. V lost 3 bases to trimming and J lost 1 base; unmatched junction nucleotides: 3. This CDR3 has 14 residues. The V gene's germline CDR1 is SGHRS and CDR2 YFSETQ. DNA of the CDR3: TGCGCCAGCAGCTGGGGGACAGAGAACACTGAAGCTTTCTTT. It specifies CASSWGTENTEAFF.

This chain joins TRBV30 and TRBJ2-3, with 13 bases aligning to TRBD2. The CDR3 length is 17 residues. CDR1 is GTSNPN and CDR2 is SVGIG in the germline V gene (reference sequence). Germline trimming cut 2 bases from V and 3 bases from J; bases unmatched to any gene: 8. CDR3 protein: CAWSKLAGGQGTDTQYF. The CDR3 DNA reads as TGTGCCTGGAGTAAACTAGCGGGGGGGCAAGGGACAGATACGCAGTATTTT.

V gene TRBV6-5 combines with J gene TRBJ2-7, with 12 bases matching TRBD2. Losses at the gene ends were 4 bases for V and 6 bases for J; bases not matched to a gene: 10. Germline loops: CDR1 MNHEY, CDR2 SVGAGI. The CDR3 length is 16 residues. CDR3 nucleotides: TGTGCCAGCAGTTCCCCTATGACTAGCGGGAGTCGCGAGCAGTACTTC. This translates into CASSSPMTSGSREQYF.

The chain combines TRBV7-2 with TRBJ1-1; a possible D gene is TRBD1 (5 bases). The CDR3 has 13 residues. With 7 bases removed from V and 6 bases from J, the gap between germline ends came to 15 bases. Germline V gene data show CDR1 as SGHTA and CDR2 as FQGNSA. The CDR3 loop reads CASNKGGGPEAFF. CDR3 in DNA: TGTGCCAGCAACAAGGGCGGGGGACCTGAAGCTTTCTTT.

The rearrangement joins TRBV13 to TRBJ2-1; D is possibly TRBD2 (5 bases). The V end was cut by 5 bases, the J end by 5 bases, with 13 bases between. The CDR3 loop spans 14 amino acids. From germline, CDR1 is PRHDT and CDR2 FYEKMQ (reference sequence). The CDR3 nucleotides are TGTGCCAGCAGCCCATCCCCCGGGGACAATGAGCAGTTCTTC. It encodes CASSPSPGDNEQFF. The whole variable domain, remainder taken from reference TRBV13 and TRBJ2-1, is AAGVIQSPRHLIKEKRETATLKCYPIPRHDTVYWYQQGPGQDPQFLISFYEKMQSDKGSIPDRFSAQQFSDYHSELNMSSLELGDSALYFCASSPSPGDNEQFFGPGTRLTVL.

This rearrangement joins TRBV7-6 to TRBJ2-7; possible D gene TRBD2, 5 bases. V was trimmed by 5 bases and J by 6 bases, leaving 17 bases between them. The CDR3 sequence is 14 residues long. Germline V lookup: CDR1 SGHVS, CDR2 FNYEAQ. The CDR3 reads CASSPRFSVGEQYF. The CDR3 DNA is TGTGCCAGCAGCCCCCGGTTTAGCGTCGGCGAGCAGTACTTC.

In its sample, this clone was seen a few times. The chain employs TRBV6-5 and TRBJ1-1, with D perhaps TRBD1 (5 bases). This CDR3 is 12 amino acids long. V dropped 11 bases and J dropped 7 bases, with 17 bases sitting between them. Germline values: CDR1 MNHEY, CDR2 SVGAGI. Here the CDR3 DNA reads TGTGCCGCGACTCGGTCGGGGGGTGAAGCTTTCTTT. It yields the protein CAATRSGGEAFF.

The chain joins TRBV5-6 to TRBJ2-7; D possibly corresponds to TRBD1 (6 bases). The CDR3 is 14 residues long. The germline gives CDR1 SGHDT, CDR2 YYEEEE. The V and J ends lost 2 bases and 0 bases respectively, with 9 bases between them. CDR3 loop: CASSLTGYSYEQYF. CDR3 coding DNA: TGTGCCAGCAGCTTAACAGGGTACTCCTACGAGCAGTACTTC.

This chain uses TRBV5-5 with TRBJ1-4, with no clear D. This CDR3 region has 16 residues. Trimming took 3 bases from V and 6 from J, leaving 18 bases between them. In germline, CDR1 is SGHKS, CDR2 YYEKEE (reference sequence). The CDR3 sequence is CASSSASRVGYEKLFF. For the CDR3, the DNA is TGTGCCAGCAGCTCGGCTTCGAGGGTAGGATATGAAAAACTGTTTTTT.

The V gene is TRBV5-4, the J gene TRBJ2-1; D uncertain. CDR1 is SGHNT, CDR2 YYREEE, per germline (reference sequence). Trimming removed 1 base from V and 0 bases from J, with 8 bases in between. The CDR3 has 15 amino acids. In DNA, the CDR3 is TGTGCCAGCAGCTTGCGGTGGAGCTCCTACAATGAGCAGTTCTTC. Amino acids: CASSLRWSSYNEQFF.

V is TRBV19 and J is TRBJ2-7; 11 bases map to TRBD2. J was trimmed by 3 bases and V by 5 bases; bases with no gene match: 6. The CDR3 covers 15 residues. CDR1 and CDR2 from the germline V gene are LNHDA and SQIVND (reference sequence). CDR3 loop: CASSPQTSGVYEQYF. CDR3 sequence (DNA): TGTGCCAGTAGTCCCCAGACTAGCGGGGTCTACGAGCAGTACTTC.

This clone has only a few counts. The gene calls are TRBV15 and TRBJ2-7; TRBD1 matches at 8 bases. V gave up 1 base and J gave up 2 bases; unmatched junction bases: 7. The CDR3 consists of 16 residues. The germline CDR1 and CDR2 sequences are LNHNV and YYDKDF (reference sequence). The DNA for the CDR3 is TGTGCCACCAGCAGAGGCGTTACAGGGGGAGCCTACGAGCAGTACTTC. This translates into CATSRGVTGGAYEQYF. Full variable domain (missing parts from reference TRBV15 and TRBJ2-7): DAMVIQNPRYQVTQFGKPVTLSCSQTLNHNVMYWYQQKSSQAPKLLFHYYDKDFNNEADTPDNFQSRRPNTSFCFLDIRSPGLGDTAMYLCATSRGVTGGAYEQYFGPGTRLTVT.

The V and J genes are TRBV5-1 and TRBJ2-7; 16 bases map to TRBD2. Germline V gene lookup returns CDR1 SGHRS and CDR2 YFSETQ. The CDR3 covers 18 residues. The V and J ends lost 0 bases and 2 bases, in that order; junction bases with no gene match: 5. CDR3 loop: CASSLAAGTSGRAYEQYF. In DNA form, the CDR3 reads TGCGCCAGCAGCTTGGCCGCCGGGACTAGCGGGAGGGCCTACGAGCAGTACTTC.

This chain connects TRBV6-1 to TRBJ1-6, with 7 bases matching TRBD1. Germline assignment: CDR1 MNHNS and CDR2 SASEGT. J gave up 9 bases and V 1 base, and 6 bases lay outside the gene matches. The length of the CDR3 is 15 residues. The CDR3 sequence: CASSEGQGEFSPLHF. The CDR3, as DNA: TGTGCCAGCAGTGAAGGGCAGGGGGAGTTTTCACCCCTCCACTTT.

The chain couples TRBV5-1 to TRBJ1-1; TRBD1 is a possible D gene (6 bases). The germline V and J ends were trimmed by 2 bases and 4 bases, with 15 bases remaining between them. In germline, CDR1 is SGHRS, CDR2 YFSETQ. The CDR3 runs to 15 residues. The CDR3 spells CASSFAGVEGTEAFF. The CDR3 bases are TGCGCCAGCAGCTTCGCAGGGGTTGAGGGCACTGAAGCTTTCTTT.

CDR3 sequence: CASSLDLGSSYEQYF. Written as DNA, the CDR3 is TGTGCCAGCAGCTTAGATTTGGGCAGCTCCTACGAGCAGTACTTC. The V and J genes are TRBV11-2 and TRBJ2-7; D ambiguous. In germline, CDR1 is SGHAT, CDR2 FQNNGV. V was trimmed by 0 bases and J by 0 bases, leaving 9 bases between them. The CDR3 covers 15 residues.

The chain uses TRBV11-3 and TRBJ2-2; 7 bases are a match to TRBD2. V lost 6 bases to trimming and J lost 4 bases; unmatched junction nucleotides: 8. Germline CDR1 is SGHNT and CDR2 is YENEEA. This CDR3 comprises 15 residues. DNA of the CDR3: TGTGCCAGCAGGGGGGGAGGGGCGAGCACCGGGGAGCTGTTTTTT. Its protein product is CASRGGGASTGELFF.

This clone appeared a few times. The V call is TRBV30, the J call TRBJ1-1; the D is unclear. V lost 0 bases, J lost 5 bases, and 13 bases lay in between. There are 14 residues in the CDR3. Germline values: CDR1 GTSNPN, CDR2 SVGIG (reference sequence). The CDR3 DNA reads as TGTGCCTGGAGTGTACCGGGGTCGTGGACTGAAGCTTTCTTT. Its translation: CAWSVPGSWTEAFF. The full variable domain, with the rest looked up from reference TRBV30 and TRBJ1-1, is SQTIHQWPATLVQPVGSPLSLECTVEGTSNPNLYWYRQAAGRGLQLLFYSVGIGQISSEVPQNLSASRPQDRQFILSSKKLLLSDSGFYLCAWSVPGSWTEAFFGQGTRLTVV.

This chain joins TRBV15 and TRBJ2-3; 12 bases align to TRBD2. This CDR3 is built from 18 residues. The V gene end was trimmed by 2 bases and the J gene end by 2 bases; junction bases not matched to a gene: 8. From germline, CDR1 is LNHNV and CDR2 YYDKDF (reference sequence). The CDR3 DNA is TGTGCCACCAGCAGAACGCTAGCGGGGGGGCTCGACACAGATACGCAGTATTTT. It yields the protein CATSRTLAGGLDTDTQYF. Using reference TRBV15 and TRBJ2-3 for the parts outside the CDR3, the full variable domain is DAMVIQNPRYQVTQFGKPVTLSCSQTLNHNVMYWYQQKSSQAPKLLFHYYDKDFNNEADTPDNFQSRRPNTSFCFLDIRSPGLGDTAMYLCATSRTLAGGLDTDTQYFGPGTRLTVL.

The chain combines TRBV19 with TRBJ2-3; 11 positions match TRBD1. V lost 6 bases and J lost 3; bases outside the gene matches: 11. The CDR3 extends over 17 amino acids. CDR1 is LNHDA and CDR2 is SQIVND in the germline V gene (reference sequence). The CDR3 coding sequence is TGTGCCAGTAGCAAAGGCAGAGGGACAGGGGGAACAGATACGCAGTATTTT. The encoded protein is CASSKGRGTGGTDTQYF.

In regard to this clone: This specimen includes other DNA sequences encoding the same CDR3. The chain is built from TRBV30 and TRBJ1-5; D unresolved. The CDR3 is made up of 13 amino acids. Germline lookup yields CDR1 GTSNPN and CDR2 SVGIG (reference sequence). V was shortened by 0 bases and J by 4 bases, with 7 bases between the two germline ends. This CDR3 is CAWSVRRNQPQHF. DNA for the CDR3: TGTGCCTGGAGTGTAAGGCGGAATCAGCCCCAGCATTTT.

This chain's CDR3 is CASRLLFSRAGELFF. CDR3 DNA sequence: TGTGCCAGCAGGCTCCTTTTTTCGCGGGCCGGGGAGCTGTTTTTT. The genes are TRBV6-5 and TRBJ2-2, with D possibly being TRBD2 (5 bases). Germline V gene sequence: CDR1 MNHEY, CDR2 SVGAGI. This CDR3 has 15 residues. Trimming took off 6 bases at V and 6 bases at J, with 17 bases between the two ends.

This chain joins TRBV7-2 and TRBJ1-2; D might be TRBD1 (6 bases). Germline V gives CDR1 SGHTA, CDR2 FQGNSA. The V and J ends lost 3 bases and 7 bases respectively, with 12 bases between them. The CDR3 is 13 residues long. The CDR3 DNA follows: TGTGCCAGCAGCTTCACAGGGTTTATTGGCTACACCTTC. Its protein product is CASSFTGFIGYTF. The full variable domain, with the rest looked up from reference TRBV7-2 and TRBJ1-2, is GAGVSQSPSNKVTEKGKDVELRCDPISGHTALYWYRQSLGQGLEFLIYFQGNSAPDKSGLPSDRFSAERTGGSVSTLTIQRTQQEDSAVYLCASSFTGFIGYTFGSGTRLTVV.

This rearrangement joins TRBV28 to TRBJ1-2, with D tentatively TRBD1 (5 bases). The CDR3 extends over 17 amino acids. The V end lost 5 bases, the J end lost 5 bases, and 24 bases lay between the germline ends. CDR1 is MDHEN, CDR2 SYDVKM, per germline. The CDR3 spells CASSPYRSRTDQYGYTF. The CDR3 DNA reads TGTGCCAGCAGTCCCTACAGGTCCCGAACCGACCAATATGGCTACACCTTC.

This chain connects TRBV5-1 to TRBJ2-7, with D tentatively TRBD2 (6 bases). This CDR3 contains 14 residues. CDR1 is SGHRS and CDR2 is YFSETQ in the germline V gene. Between the trimmed V and J ends, which lost 5 bases and 2 bases, there was a span of 14 bases. Written as DNA, the CDR3 is TGCGCCAGCAGTCTTGGGGCGGGGACCTACGAGCAGTACTTC. Amino acid sequence: CASSLGAGTYEQYF.